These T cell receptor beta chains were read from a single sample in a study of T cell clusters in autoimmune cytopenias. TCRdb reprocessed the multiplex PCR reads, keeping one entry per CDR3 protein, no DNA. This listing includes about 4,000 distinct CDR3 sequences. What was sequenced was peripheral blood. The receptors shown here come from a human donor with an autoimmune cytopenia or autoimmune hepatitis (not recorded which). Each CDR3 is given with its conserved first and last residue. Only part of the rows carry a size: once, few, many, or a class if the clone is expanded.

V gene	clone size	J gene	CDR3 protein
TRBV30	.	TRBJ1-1	CAWSRNTEAFF
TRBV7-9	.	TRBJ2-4	CASSLGVGQGSGVYF
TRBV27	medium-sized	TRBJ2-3	CASSSKTGGKVGTDTQYF
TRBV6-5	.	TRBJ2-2	CASSYPPGVGQRQGELFF
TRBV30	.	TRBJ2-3	CAWSHLRGGRTDTQYF
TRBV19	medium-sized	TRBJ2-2	CASLEGPLDGELFF
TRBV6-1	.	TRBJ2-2	CASSDGFRTGNTGELFF
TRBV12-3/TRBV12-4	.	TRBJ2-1	CASSSLAGEQFF
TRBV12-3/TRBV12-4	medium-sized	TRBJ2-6	CASSSQAAGANVLTF
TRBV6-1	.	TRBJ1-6	CASSESDRSSYNSPLHF
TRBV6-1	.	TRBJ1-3	CASSAYRDLGNTIYF
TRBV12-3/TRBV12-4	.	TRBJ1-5	CASSLQVNQPQHF
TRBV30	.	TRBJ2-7	CAWSRSSGTYLSSYEQYF
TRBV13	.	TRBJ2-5	CASSEKAGGPGETQYF
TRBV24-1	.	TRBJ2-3	CATSDLHTDTQYF
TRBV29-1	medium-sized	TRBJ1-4	CSVGSGGHEKLFF
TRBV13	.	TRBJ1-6	CASSPGTGGLPLHF
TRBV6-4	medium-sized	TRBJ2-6	CASSPRRISGANVLTF
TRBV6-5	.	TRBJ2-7	CASSNGDEQYF
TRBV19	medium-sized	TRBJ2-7	CASSIGPGDRWRTAYEQYF
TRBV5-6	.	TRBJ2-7	CASSPGPGTYEQYF
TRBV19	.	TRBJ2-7	CASSWGTSGNYEQYF
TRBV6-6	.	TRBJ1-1	CASRTDRATEAFF
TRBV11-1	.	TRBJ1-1	CASSSGWGTEAFF
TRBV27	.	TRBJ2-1	CASLPWTGGNNEQFF
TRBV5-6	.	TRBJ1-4	CASSLGATNEKLFF